What follows are 17 T cell receptor beta chains derived from one specimen sequenced in a study of blood T cell repertoires in COVID-19. Measured with immunoSEQ multiplex PCR; TCRdb has only the in-frame clones, and not every one. The sample has around 200,000 clones; 70% to 90% are singletons. Source material: peripheral blood. The receptors derive from a human donor with active or convalescent COVID-19. The donor label of this sample is uncertain.

V gene TRBV6-5 combines with J gene TRBJ1-5; TRBD1 aligns across 7 bases. CDR1 is MNHEY and CDR2 is SVGAGI in the germline V gene. This CDR3 is 15 amino acids long. The trim removed 7 bases at V and 2 bases at J, leaving 8 bases unmatched. The CDR3 loop is CASTPDRFGNQPQHF. In DNA, the CDR3 is TGTGCCAGCACACCGGACAGGTTTGGCAATCAGCCCCAGCATTTT.

The rearrangement links TRBV28 to TRBJ2-7; 12 nucleotides agree with TRBD2. Germline V gene data show CDR1 as MDHEN and CDR2 as SYDVKM. The ends lost 8 bases at V and 4 bases at J; junction bases unmatched: 6. The CDR3 consists of 14 residues. Here the CDR3 reads CASLGLAGSYEQYF. CDR3 DNA sequence: TGTGCCAGCCTTGGACTAGCGGGGTCATACGAGCAGTACTTC.

V gene TRBV4-3 combines with J gene TRBJ2-1; TRBD1 agrees at 7 bases. CDR1 is LGHNA and CDR2 is YSLEER in the germline V gene. J lost 2 bases, V lost 2 bases, and 3 bases had no gene match. This CDR3 has 15 amino acids. CDR3 in amino acids: CASSQTGTAYNEQFF. The CDR3 DNA reads TGCGCCAGCAGCCAAACCGGGACAGCCTACAATGAGCAGTTCTTC.

The gene calls are TRBV6-6 and TRBJ2-1; 11 bases align to TRBD1. The CDR3 has 15 amino acids. The V and J ends lost 5 bases and 3 bases, in that order; junction bases with no gene match: 3. Germline lookup yields CDR1 MNHNY and CDR2 SVGAGI (reference sequence). The CDR3 DNA reads TGTGCCAGCAGTGGACAGGGGGCGAGCTACAATGAGCAGTTCTTC. Translation gives CASSGQGASYNEQFF.

The chain links TRBV9 to TRBJ1-2; 8 bases align to TRBD1. V shed 4 bases, J shed 5 bases, and the junction held 7 bases outside the gene matches. The CDR3 length is 14 residues. CDR1 is SGDLS and CDR2 is YYNGEE in the germline V gene. The CDR3, as DNA: TGTGCCAGCAGCTTGACAGGGGCGGGGTATGGCTACACCTTC. Its protein product is CASSLTGAGYGYTF. Variable domain in full (rest from reference TRBV9 and TRBJ1-2): DSGVTQTPKHLITATGQRVTLRCSPRSGDLSVYWYQQSLDQGLQFLIQYYNGEERAKGNILERFSAQQFPDLHSELNLSSLELGDSALYFCASSLTGAGYGYTFGSGTRLTVV.

This sequence joins TRBV2 and TRBJ2-2, with 7 positions matching TRBD2. Germline V lookup: CDR1 SNHLY, CDR2 FYNNEI. The CDR3 runs to 16 residues. V dropped 3 bases and J dropped 1; count of bases not matched to a gene: 5. The CDR3 DNA reads as TGTGCCAGCAGTGATGGGGGGGGACGGAACACCGGGGAGCTGTTTTTT. Its protein product is CASSDGGGRNTGELFF.

This clone showed up just a few times. J is TRBJ2-7 and V is TRBV10-1, with 7 positions matching TRBD2. This CDR3 is built from 14 residues. V was clipped by 2 bases and J by 3 bases; unmatched bases: 4. The germline gives CDR1 WNHNN, CDR2 SYGVQD (reference sequence). The CDR3 DNA follows: TGCGCCAGCAGTGAGGGCGGGAGTGACTACGAGCAGTACTTC. Its translation is CASSEGGSDYEQYF.

The chain links TRBV7-2 to TRBJ2-3; the D gene is possibly TRBD2 (5 bases). This CDR3 has 15 amino acids. Germline V gives CDR1 SGHTA, CDR2 FQGNSA. The V end was cut by 1 base, the J end by 7 bases, with 15 bases between. For the CDR3, the DNA is TGTGCCAGCAGCTTAGAGGAAGGACTTTCGCATACGCAGTATTTT. Translation: CASSLEEGLSHTQYF.

This clone was seen a few times. V usage is TRBV4-2 and J usage is TRBJ1-1, with a tentative D call TRBD1 (5 bases). V was trimmed by 0 bases and J by 2 bases, leaving 16 bases between them. Germline V lookup: CDR1 LGHNA, CDR2 YNFKEQ. The CDR3 loop spans 17 amino acids. The CDR3 DNA reads as TGTGCCAGCAGCCAAGATACGAGGGGCGGGAGAAACACTGAAGCTTTCTTT. Encoded protein: CASSQDTRGGRNTEAFF.

The chain is built from TRBV5-4 and TRBJ2-3; 11 nucleotides line up with TRBD2. CDR1 SGHNT and CDR2 YYREEE come from the germline V gene (reference sequence). The CDR3 totals 15 residues. J gave up 4 bases and V 0 bases, and 1 base lay outside the gene matches. CDR3: CASSLVAGGADTQYF. The CDR3 DNA reads as TGTGCCAGCAGCTTGGTAGCGGGAGGGGCAGATACGCAGTATTTT.

V is TRBV2 and J is TRBJ1-2; D is undetermined. The V and J ends lost 0 bases and 4 bases respectively, with 6 bases between them. The CDR3 contains 13 residues. Germline lookup yields CDR1 SNHLY and CDR2 FYNNEI. The CDR3 DNA is TGTGCCAGCAGTGAAGCGAGGGCCTATGGCTACACCTTC. As protein: CASSEARAYGYTF.

The chain couples TRBV11-1 to TRBJ2-5; D may be TRBD2 (5 bases). Trimming stripped 5 bases from V and 4 bases from J, with 8 bases between. CDR1 is SGHAT and CDR2 is FQDESV in the germline V gene (reference sequence). This CDR3 is 12 amino acids long. The CDR3 loop is CASSPRGETQYF. The CDR3 nucleotides are TGTGCCAGCAGCCCTCGGGGAGAGACCCAGTACTTC. Together with reference TRBV11-1 and TRBJ2-5, the CDR3 gives the full variable domain: EAEVAQSPRYKITEKSQAVAFWCDPISGHATLYWYRQILGQGPELLVQFQDESVVDDSQLPKDRFSAERLKGVDSTLKIQPAELGDSAMYLCASSPRGETQYFGPGTRLLVL.

The chain links TRBV28 to TRBJ1-5; no definite D call. Trimming took off 3 bases at V and 1 base at J, with 10 bases between the two ends. Germline lookup yields CDR1 MDHEN and CDR2 SYDVKM. The CDR3 covers 15 residues. The CDR3 protein is CASSLSRTSNQPQHF. CDR3 bases: TGTGCCAGCAGTTTGTCAAGAACAAGCAATCAGCCCCAGCATTTT.

The rearrangement links TRBV4-2 to TRBJ2-1; D unclear. This CDR3 region has 14 residues. Germline CDR1 LGHNA, CDR2 YNFKEQ. V was shortened by 3 bases and J by 2 bases, with 8 bases between the two germline ends. CDR3 sequence reads: CASSQRSAYNEQFF. The CDR3 nucleotides are TGTGCCAGCAGCCAGCGGAGCGCCTACAATGAGCAGTTCTTC.

Notes on this clone: The junction differs from germline at one of its ends, possibly a read error. The chain links TRBV7-2 to TRBJ2-1; TRBD2 matches at 10 bases. The CDR3 extends over 16 amino acids. In germline, CDR1 is SGHTA, CDR2 FQGNSA. CDR3: CASSFFSGGAYNEQFF. In DNA form, the CDR3 reads TGTGCCAGCAGCTTTTTCAGCGGGGGGGCCTATAATGAGCAGTTCTTC. Combining the CDR3 with reference TRBV7-2 and TRBJ2-1 gives the whole variable domain GAGVSQSPSNKVTEKGKDVELRCDPISGHTALYWYRQSLGQGLEFLIYFQGNSAPDKSGLPSDRFSAERTGGSVSTLTIQRTQQEDSAVYLCASSFFSGGAYNEQFFGPGTRLTVL.

The J gene is TRBJ2-5, the V gene TRBV27; 8 positions match TRBD1. Germline loops: CDR1 MNHEY, CDR2 SMNVEV (reference sequence). This CDR3 is 16 amino acids long. V dropped 6 bases and J dropped 0; count of bases not matched to a gene: 9. The CDR3 coding sequence is TGTGCCAGCAGGACCGGGACAGGTTCTGACCAAGAGACCCAGTACTTC. Its protein product is CASRTGTGSDQETQYF.

The chain couples TRBV19 to TRBJ2-5; 11 bases align to TRBD2. The CDR3 loop spans 13 amino acids. Trimming took 5 bases from V and 5 from J; bases not matched to a gene: 1. Germline assignment: CDR1 LNHDA and CDR2 SQIVND (reference sequence). The chain's CDR3 is CASSSSGGETQYF. DNA of the CDR3: TGTGCCAGTAGTTCTAGCGGGGGGGAGACCCAGTACTTC.